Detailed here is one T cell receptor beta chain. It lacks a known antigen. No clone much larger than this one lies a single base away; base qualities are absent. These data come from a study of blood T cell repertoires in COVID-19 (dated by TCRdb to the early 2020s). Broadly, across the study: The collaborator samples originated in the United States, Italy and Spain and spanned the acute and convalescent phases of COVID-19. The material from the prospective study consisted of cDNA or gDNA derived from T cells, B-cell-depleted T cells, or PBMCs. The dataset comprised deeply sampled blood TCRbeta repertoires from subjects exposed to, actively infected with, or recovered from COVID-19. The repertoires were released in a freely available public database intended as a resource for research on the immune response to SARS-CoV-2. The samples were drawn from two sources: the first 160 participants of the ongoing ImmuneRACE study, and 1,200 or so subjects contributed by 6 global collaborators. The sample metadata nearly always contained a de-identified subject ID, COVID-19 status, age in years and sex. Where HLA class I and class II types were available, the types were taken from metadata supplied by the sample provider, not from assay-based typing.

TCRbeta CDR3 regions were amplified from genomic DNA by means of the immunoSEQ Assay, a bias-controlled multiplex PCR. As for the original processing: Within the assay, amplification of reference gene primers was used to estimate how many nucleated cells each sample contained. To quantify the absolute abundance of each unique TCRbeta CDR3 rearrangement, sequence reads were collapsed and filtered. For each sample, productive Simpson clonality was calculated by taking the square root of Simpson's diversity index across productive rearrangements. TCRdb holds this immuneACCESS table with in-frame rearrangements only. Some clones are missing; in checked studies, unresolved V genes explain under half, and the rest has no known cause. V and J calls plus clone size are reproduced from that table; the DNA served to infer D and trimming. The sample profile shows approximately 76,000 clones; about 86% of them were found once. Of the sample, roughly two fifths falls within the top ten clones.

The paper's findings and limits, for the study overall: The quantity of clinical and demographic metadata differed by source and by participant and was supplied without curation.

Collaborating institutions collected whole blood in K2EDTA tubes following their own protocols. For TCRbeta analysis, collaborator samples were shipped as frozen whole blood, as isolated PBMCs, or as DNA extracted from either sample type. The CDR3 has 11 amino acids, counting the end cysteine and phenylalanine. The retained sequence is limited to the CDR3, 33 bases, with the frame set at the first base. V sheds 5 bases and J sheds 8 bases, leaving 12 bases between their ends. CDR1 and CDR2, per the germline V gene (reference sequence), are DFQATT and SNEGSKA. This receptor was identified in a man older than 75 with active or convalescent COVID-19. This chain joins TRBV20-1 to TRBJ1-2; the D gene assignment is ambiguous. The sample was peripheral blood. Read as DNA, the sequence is TGCAGTGCTTTAGGAGATGAGGGCTACACCTTC. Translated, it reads CSALGDEGYTF.